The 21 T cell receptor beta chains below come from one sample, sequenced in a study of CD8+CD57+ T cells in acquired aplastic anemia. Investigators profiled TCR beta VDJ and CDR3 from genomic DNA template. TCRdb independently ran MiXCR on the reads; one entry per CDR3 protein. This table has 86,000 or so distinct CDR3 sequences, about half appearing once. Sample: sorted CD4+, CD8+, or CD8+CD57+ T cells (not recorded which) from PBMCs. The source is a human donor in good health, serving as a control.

CDR3 residues: CASSVSGGADEQYF. The CDR3, as DNA: TGTGCCAGCAGTGTTAGCGGGGGGGCCGACGAGCAGTACTTC. The rearrangement uses TRBV25-1 and TRBJ2-7; 11 bases match TRBD2. There are 14 residues in the CDR3. V lost 4 bases and J lost 5; bases outside the gene matches: 4. Germline CDR1 is MGHDK and CDR2 is SYGVNS.

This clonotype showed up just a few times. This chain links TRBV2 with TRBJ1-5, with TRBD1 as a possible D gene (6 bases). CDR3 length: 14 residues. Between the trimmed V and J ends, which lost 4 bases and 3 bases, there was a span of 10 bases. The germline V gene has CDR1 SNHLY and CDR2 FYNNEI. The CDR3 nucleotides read TGTGCCAGCAGTGCTGGGGACATCAATCAGCCCCAGCATTTT. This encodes CASSAGDINQPQHF.

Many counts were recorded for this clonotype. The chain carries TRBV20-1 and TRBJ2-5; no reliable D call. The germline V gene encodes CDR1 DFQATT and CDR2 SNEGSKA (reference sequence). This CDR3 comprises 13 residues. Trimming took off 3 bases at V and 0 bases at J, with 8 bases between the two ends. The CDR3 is CSASPTYQETQYF. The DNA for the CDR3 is TGCAGTGCTAGCCCGACATACCAAGAGACCCAGTACTTC.

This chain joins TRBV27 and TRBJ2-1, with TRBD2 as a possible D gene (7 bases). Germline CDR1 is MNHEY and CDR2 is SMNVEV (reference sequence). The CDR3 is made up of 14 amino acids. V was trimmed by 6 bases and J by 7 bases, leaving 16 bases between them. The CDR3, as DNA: TGTGCCAGCAGGATCGCGGGGGCGGGGAATGAGCAGTTCTTC. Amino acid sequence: CASRIAGAGNEQFF.

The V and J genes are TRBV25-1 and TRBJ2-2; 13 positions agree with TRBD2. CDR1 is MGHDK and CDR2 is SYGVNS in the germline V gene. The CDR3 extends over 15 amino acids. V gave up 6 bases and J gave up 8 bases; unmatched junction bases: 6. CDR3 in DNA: TGTGCCAGCAGCGAAAGACTAGCGGGAGGAGGGGAGCTGTTTTTT. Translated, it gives CASSERLAGGGELFF.

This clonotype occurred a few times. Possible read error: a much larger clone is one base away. The CDR3 reads CASSAGDSPSRWDNEQFF. CDR3 DNA: TGTGCCAGCAGTGCCGGGGACTCCCCCTCTCGGTGGGACAATGAGCAGTTCTTC. The chain links TRBV25-1 to TRBJ2-1, with D possibly matching TRBD2 (6 bases). CDR1 and CDR2 (germline): MGHDK, SYGVNS. V lost 4 bases and J lost 5, with 24 bases in between. CDR3 size: 18 residues. Based on the CDR3 plus reference TRBV25-1 and TRBJ2-1, the full variable domain is EADIYQTPRYLVIGTGKKITLECSQTMGHDKMYWYQQDPGMELHLIHYSYGVNSTEKGDLSSESTVSRIRTEHFPLTLESARPSHTSQYLCASSAGDSPSRWDNEQFFGPGTRLTVL.

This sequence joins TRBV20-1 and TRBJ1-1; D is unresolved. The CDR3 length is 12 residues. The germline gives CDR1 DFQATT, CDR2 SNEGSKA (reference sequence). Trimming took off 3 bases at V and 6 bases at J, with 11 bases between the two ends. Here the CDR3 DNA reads TGCAGTGCTAGTTGGGGAAAGCCTGAAGCTTTCTTT. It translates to CSASWGKPEAFF.

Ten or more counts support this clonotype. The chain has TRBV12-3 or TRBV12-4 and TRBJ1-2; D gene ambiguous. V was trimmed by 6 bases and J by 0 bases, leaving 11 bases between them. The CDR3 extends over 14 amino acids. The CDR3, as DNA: TGTGCCAGCAGCCCGGTTAATACTAACTATGGCTACACCTTC. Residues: CASSPVNTNYGYTF.

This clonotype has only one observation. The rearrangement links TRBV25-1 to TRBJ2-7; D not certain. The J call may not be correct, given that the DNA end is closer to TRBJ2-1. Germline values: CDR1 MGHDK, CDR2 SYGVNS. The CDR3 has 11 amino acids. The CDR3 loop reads CASSYNNEQFF. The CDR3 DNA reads TGTGCCAGCAGCTACAACAATGAGCAGTTCTTC.

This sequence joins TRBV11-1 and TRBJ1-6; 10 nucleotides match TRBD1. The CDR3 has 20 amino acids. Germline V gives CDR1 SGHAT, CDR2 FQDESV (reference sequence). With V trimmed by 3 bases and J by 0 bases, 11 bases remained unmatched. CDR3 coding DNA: TGTGCCAGCAGCTTCCGGGAGGGACAGGGGCCTAGCTCCTATAATTCACCCCTCCACTTT. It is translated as CASSFREGQGPSSYNSPLHF.

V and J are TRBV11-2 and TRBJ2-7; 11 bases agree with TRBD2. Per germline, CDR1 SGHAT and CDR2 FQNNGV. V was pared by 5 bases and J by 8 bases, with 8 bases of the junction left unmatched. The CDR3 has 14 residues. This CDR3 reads CASSLGTSGAKQYF. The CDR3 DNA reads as TGTGCCAGCAGCCTCGGGACTAGCGGAGCGAAGCAGTACTTC. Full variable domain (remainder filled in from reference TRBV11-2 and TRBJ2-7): EAGVAQSPRYKIIEKRQSVAFWCNPISGHATLYWYQQILGQGPKLLIQFQNNGVVDDSQLPKDRFSAERLKGVDSTLKIQPAKLEDSAVYLCASSLGTSGAKQYFGPGTRLTVT.

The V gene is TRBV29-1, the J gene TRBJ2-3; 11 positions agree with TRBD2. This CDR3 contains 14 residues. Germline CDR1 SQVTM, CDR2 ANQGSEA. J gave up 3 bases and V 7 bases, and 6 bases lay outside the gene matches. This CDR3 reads CSADLAGGTDTQYF. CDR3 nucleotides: TGCAGCGCGGACCTAGCGGGAGGTACAGATACGCAGTATTTT.

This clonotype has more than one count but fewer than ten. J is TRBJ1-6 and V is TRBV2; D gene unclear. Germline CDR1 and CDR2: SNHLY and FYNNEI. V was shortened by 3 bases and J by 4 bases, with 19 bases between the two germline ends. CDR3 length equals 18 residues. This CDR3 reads CASSDPTRSLLYNSPLHF. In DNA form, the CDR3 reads TGTGCCAGCAGTGATCCCACCCGGAGCCTTTTGTATAATTCACCCCTCCACTTT.

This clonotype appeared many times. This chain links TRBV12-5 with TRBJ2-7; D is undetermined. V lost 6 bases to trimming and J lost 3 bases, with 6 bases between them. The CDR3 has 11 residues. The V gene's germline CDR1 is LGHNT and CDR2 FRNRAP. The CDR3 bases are TGTGCTAGTGGGTACGACTACGAGCAGTACTTC. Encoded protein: CASGYDYEQYF.

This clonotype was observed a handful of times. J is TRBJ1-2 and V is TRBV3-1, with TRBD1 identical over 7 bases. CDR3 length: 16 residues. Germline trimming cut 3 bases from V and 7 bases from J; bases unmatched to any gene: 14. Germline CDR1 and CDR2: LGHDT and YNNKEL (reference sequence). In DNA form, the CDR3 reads TGTGCCAGCAGCCAGAAGACAGGGAGGGATAGTTCTGGCTACACCTTC. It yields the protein CASSQKTGRDSSGYTF.

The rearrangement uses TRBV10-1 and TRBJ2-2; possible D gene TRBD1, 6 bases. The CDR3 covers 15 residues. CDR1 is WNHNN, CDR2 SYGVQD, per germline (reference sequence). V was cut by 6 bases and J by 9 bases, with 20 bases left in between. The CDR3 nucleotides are TGCGCCAGCAGCCAATCAGGGGTTATGTCCAGGGAGCTGTTTTTT. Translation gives CASSQSGVMSRELFF.

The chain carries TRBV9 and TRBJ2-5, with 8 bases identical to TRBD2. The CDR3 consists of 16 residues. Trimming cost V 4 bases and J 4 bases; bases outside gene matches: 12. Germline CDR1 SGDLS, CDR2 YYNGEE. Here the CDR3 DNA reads TGTGCCAGCAGCACCCGTAGCCGGGGGGGCCCAGAGACCCAGTACTTC. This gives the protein CASSTRSRGGPETQYF.

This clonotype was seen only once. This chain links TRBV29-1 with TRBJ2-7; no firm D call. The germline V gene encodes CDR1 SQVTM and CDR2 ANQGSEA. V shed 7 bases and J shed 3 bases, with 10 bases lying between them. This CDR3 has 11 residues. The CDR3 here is CSASNFYEQYF. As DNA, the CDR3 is TGCAGCGCCAGTAATTTCTACGAGCAGTACTTC.

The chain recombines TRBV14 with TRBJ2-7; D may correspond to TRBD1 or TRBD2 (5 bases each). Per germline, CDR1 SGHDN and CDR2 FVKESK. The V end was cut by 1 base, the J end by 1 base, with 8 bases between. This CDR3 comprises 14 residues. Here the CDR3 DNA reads TGTGCCAGCAGCCAAGGGGACCTTTCCTACGAGCAGTACTTC. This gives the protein CASSQGDLSYEQYF. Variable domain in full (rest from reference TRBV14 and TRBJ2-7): EAGVTQFPSHSVIEKGQTVTLRCDPISGHDNLYWYRRVMGKEIKFLLHFVKESKQDESGMPNNRFLAERTGGTYSTLKVQPAELEDSGVYFCASSQGDLSYEQYFGPGTRLTVT.

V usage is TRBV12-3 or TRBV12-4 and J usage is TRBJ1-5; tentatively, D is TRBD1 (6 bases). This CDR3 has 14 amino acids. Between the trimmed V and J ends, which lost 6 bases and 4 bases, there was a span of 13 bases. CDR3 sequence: CASSEQGINQPQHF. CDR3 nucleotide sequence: TGTGCCAGCAGCGAACAGGGTATAAATCAGCCCCAGCATTTT.

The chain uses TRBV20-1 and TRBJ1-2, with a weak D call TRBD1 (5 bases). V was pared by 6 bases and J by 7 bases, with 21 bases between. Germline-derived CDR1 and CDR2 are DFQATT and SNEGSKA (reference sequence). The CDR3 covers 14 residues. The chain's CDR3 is CSALPLRELAGYTF. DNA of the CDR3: TGCAGTGCGCTACCCCTCAGGGAATTAGCTGGCTACACCTTC.